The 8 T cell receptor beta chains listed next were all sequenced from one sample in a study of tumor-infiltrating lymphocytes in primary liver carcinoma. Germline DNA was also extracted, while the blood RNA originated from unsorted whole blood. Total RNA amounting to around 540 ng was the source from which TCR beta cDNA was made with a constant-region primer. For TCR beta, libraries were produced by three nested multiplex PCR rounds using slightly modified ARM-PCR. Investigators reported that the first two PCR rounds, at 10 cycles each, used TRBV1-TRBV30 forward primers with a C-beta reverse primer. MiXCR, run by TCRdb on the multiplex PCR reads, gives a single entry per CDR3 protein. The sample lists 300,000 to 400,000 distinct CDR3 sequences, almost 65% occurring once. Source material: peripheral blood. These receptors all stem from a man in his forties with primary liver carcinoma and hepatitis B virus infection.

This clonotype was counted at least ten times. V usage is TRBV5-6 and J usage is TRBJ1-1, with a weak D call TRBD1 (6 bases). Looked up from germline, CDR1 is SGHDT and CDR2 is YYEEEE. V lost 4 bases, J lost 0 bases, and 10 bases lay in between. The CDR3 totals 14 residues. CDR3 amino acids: CASSRGQLNTEAFF. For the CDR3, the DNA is TGTGCCAGCAGCCGAGGACAGCTGAACACTGAAGCTTTCTTT. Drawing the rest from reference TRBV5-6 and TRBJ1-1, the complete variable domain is DAGVTQSPTHLIKTRGQQVTLRCSPKSGHDTVSWYQQALGQGPQFIFQYYEEEERQRGNFPDRFSGHQFPNYSSELNVNALLLGDSALYLCASSRGQLNTEAFFGQGTRLTVV.

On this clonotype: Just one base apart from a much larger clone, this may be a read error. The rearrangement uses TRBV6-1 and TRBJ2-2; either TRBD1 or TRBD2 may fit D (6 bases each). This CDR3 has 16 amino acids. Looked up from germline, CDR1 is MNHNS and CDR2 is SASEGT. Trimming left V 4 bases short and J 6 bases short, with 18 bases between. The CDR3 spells CASSVYRERVAGELFF. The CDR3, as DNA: TGTGCCAGCAGTGTATACAGGGAGCGGGTCGCCGGGGAGCTGTTTTTT.

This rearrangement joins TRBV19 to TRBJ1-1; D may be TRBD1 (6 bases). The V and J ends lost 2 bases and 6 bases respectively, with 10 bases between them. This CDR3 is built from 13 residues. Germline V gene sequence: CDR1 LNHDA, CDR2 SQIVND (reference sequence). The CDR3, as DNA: TGTGCCAGTAGTATACAGGGGATCGCTGAAGCTTTCTTT. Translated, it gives CASSIQGIAEAFF.

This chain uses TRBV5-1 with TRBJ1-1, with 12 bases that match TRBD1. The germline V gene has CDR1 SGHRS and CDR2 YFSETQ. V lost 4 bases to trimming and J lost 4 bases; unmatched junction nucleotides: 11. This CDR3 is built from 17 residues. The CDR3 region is CASSPGTGGAWGTEAFF. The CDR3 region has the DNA TGCGCCAGCAGCCCAGGGACAGGGGGCGCTTGGGGCACTGAAGCTTTCTTT.

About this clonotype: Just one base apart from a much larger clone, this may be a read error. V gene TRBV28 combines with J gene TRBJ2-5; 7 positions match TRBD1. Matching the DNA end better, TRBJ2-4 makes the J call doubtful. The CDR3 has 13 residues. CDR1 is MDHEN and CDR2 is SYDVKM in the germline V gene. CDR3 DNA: TGTGCCAGCAGCCGACAGGGTGAAATCATTCAGTACTTC. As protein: CASSRQGEIIQYF.

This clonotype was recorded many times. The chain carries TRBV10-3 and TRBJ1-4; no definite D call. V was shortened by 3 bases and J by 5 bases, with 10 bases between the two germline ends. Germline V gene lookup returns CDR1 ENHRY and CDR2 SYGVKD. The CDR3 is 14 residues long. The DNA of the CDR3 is TGTGCCATCAGTGAAGCAGTAGGGAATGAAAAACTGTTTTTT. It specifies CAISEAVGNEKLFF.

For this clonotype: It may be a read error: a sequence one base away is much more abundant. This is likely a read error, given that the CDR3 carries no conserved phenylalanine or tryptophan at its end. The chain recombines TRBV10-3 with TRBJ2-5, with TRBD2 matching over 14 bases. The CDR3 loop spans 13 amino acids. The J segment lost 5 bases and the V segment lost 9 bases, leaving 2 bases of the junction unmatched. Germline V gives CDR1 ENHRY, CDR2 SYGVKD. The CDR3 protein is CAIGTSGSETQYS. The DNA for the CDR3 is TGTGCCATTGGGACTAGCGGGAGCGAGACCCAGTACTCC.

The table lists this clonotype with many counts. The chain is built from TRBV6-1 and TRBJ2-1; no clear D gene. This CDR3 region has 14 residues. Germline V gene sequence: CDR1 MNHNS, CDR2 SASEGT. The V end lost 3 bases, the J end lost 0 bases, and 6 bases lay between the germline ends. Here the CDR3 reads CASSEDLSYNEQFF. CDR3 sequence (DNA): TGTGCCAGCAGTGAGGACCTCTCCTACAATGAGCAGTTCTTC.